A single sample gave rise to the 29 T cell receptor beta chains below, sequenced in a study of identical twins. TCRdb reprocessed the 5' RACE reads with MiXCR, giving one entry per CDR3 protein. The sample holds around 1.7 million distinct CDR3 sequences, under 35% seen once. Sequencing used cord blood. These receptors were collected from a newborn girl in good health.

V usage is TRBV5-1 and J usage is TRBJ1-1, with TRBD1 matching over 8 bases. The trim removed 0 bases at V and 7 bases at J, leaving 5 bases unmatched. CDR1 and CDR2 (germline): SGHRS, YFSETQ. This CDR3 has 14 amino acids. The CDR3 DNA follows: TGCGCCAGCAGCTTGGGCGGCAGGGGGCATGAAGCTTTCTTT. Translation gives CASSLGGRGHEAFF.

This clonotype occurred a few times. The chain is built from TRBV7-6 and TRBJ2-5; D possibly matches TRBD1 or TRBD2 (5 bases each). This CDR3 region has 15 residues. Germline V gives CDR1 SGHVS, CDR2 FNYEAQ. V lost 2 bases and J 4 bases, leaving 14 bases between the germline ends. The CDR3, as DNA: TGTGCCAGCAGCTTACCCGGGACCCCTTCAGAGACCCAGTACTTC. Its protein is CASSLPGTPSETQYF.

This clonotype appeared a few times. This chain uses TRBV20-1 with TRBJ1-4; D is perhaps TRBD1 (6 bases). V was pared by 4 bases and J by 3 bases, with 12 bases between. Germline CDR1 reads DFQATT; CDR2 reads SNEGSKA (reference sequence). This CDR3 is 14 amino acids long. CDR3: CSATRGGPNEKLFF. In DNA, the CDR3 is TGCAGTGCTACCCGGGGGGGCCCTAATGAAAAACTGTTTTTT.

The V call is TRBV20-1, the J call TRBJ1-1, with TRBD1 matching over 12 bases. V lost 1 base and J lost 1; bases outside the gene matches: 7. CDR1 DFQATT and CDR2 SNEGSKA come from the germline V gene (reference sequence). The CDR3 loop spans 17 amino acids. CDR3 sequence: CSARGPGQGAENTEAFF. The CDR3 nucleotides read TGCAGTGCTAGAGGACCGGGACAGGGGGCGGAGAACACTGAAGCTTTCTTT.

This clonotype was found a few times. The J gene is TRBJ1-6, the V gene TRBV5-1; possible D gene TRBD1, 6 bases. Germline values: CDR1 SGHRS, CDR2 YFSETQ. The CDR3 totals 16 residues. Trimming left V 8 bases short and J 7 bases short, with 22 bases between. The CDR3 sequence: CASAPGHARGNSPLHF. The CDR3 nucleotides read TGCGCCAGTGCCCCGGGACACGCCAGAGGGAATTCACCCCTCCACTTT.

This chain joins TRBV20-1 and TRBJ2-3; tentatively, D is TRBD2 (7 bases). Germline assignment: CDR1 DFQATT and CDR2 SNEGSKA (reference sequence). Trimming removed 3 bases from V and 4 bases from J, with 17 bases in between. The CDR3 loop spans 15 amino acids. CDR3 in DNA: TGCAGTGCTAGGGATCTCGGGGGGCGCGCAGATACGCAGTATTTT. This encodes CSARDLGGRADTQYF.

This clonotype has only a few counts. The chain is built from TRBV11-2 and TRBJ2-5, with 9 bases lining up with TRBD1. V trimming: 6 bases; J trimming: 12 bases; junction bases outside the gene matches: 11. CDR1 and CDR2 from the germline V gene are SGHAT and FQNNGV. This CDR3 contains 13 residues. The CDR3 DNA is TGTGCCAGCAGACTGACAGGGGGGAGCCGGGAGTACTTC. Protein product: CASRLTGGSREYF.

The chain combines TRBV18 with TRBJ2-7; 7 bases fit TRBD2. CDR1 and CDR2 (germline): KGHSH, LQKENI. Germline trimming cut 2 bases from V and 2 bases from J; bases unmatched to any gene: 6. The CDR3 length is 15 residues. In DNA form, the CDR3 reads TGTGCCAGCTCACCATGGGAGGGTTCTACCTACGAGCAGTACTTC. This translates into CASSPWEGSTYEQYF.

Note on this clonotype: This CDR3 fails to terminate in the conserved phenylalanine or tryptophan, so it likely reflects a read error. No DNA is shown, since the ends of the CDR3 on it are uncertain; the CDR3 is the one TCRdb lists. This chain links TRBV27 with TRBJ2-3; TRBD1 reflects the table's D call only, with no check against the DNA. The V gene's germline CDR1 is MNHEY and CDR2 SMNVEV (reference sequence). Termini included, the CDR3 measures 16 amino acids. CDR3 residues: CASSKLSGTGTDTRYL.

The gene calls are TRBV7-2 and TRBJ2-1, with TRBD2 identical over 8 bases. CDR1 is SGHTA and CDR2 is FQGNSA in the germline V gene. Losses at the gene ends were 1 base for V and 4 bases for J; bases not matched to a gene: 6. The CDR3 totals 16 residues. CDR3 in amino acids: CASSLVRGGQYNEQFF. The CDR3 DNA sequence: TGTGCCAGCAGCTTAGTCCGGGGGGGCCAATACAATGAGCAGTTCTTC.

V and J are TRBV3-1 and TRBJ2-3, with 8 bases identical to TRBD2. The V gene's germline CDR1 is LGHDT and CDR2 YNNKEL (reference sequence). This CDR3 comprises 14 residues. Trimming removed 4 bases from V and 6 bases from J; junction bases left unmatched: 6. DNA of the CDR3: TGTGCCAGCAGCCGGACTAGCTCGGGGGATACGCAGTATTTT. Its protein is CASSRTSSGDTQYF.

This clonotype was recorded a few times. The CDR3 DNA is TGTGCCACCAGTGATTTCGGGGGTGGGACAGATACGCAGTATTTT. Its protein is CATSDFGGGTDTQYF. V gene TRBV24-1 combines with J gene TRBJ2-3; D is possibly TRBD2 (6 bases). CDR1 and CDR2 from the germline V gene are KGHDR and SFDVKD. V lost 1 base and J lost 3, with 10 bases in between. The CDR3 covers 15 residues.

This chain uses TRBV5-5 with TRBJ2-1; D might be TRBD2 (5 bases). Trimming left V 2 bases short and J 7 bases short, with 16 bases between. CDR3 length: 15 residues. CDR1 SGHKS and CDR2 YYEKEE come from the germline V gene (reference sequence). The CDR3 is CASSLASPTLNEQFF. CDR3 nucleotides: TGTGCCAGCAGCTTAGCTAGCCCAACTCTGAATGAGCAGTTCTTC.

The gene calls are TRBV20-1 and TRBJ2-5; 7 bases agree with TRBD2. The end of the DNA fits TRBJ2-7 better, so the J call may be wrong. This CDR3 is built from 14 residues. The germline gives CDR1 DFQATT, CDR2 SNEGSKA (reference sequence). The CDR3 loop is CSASEPGGSDEQYF. The CDR3, as DNA: TGCAGTGCTAGCGAGCCCGGGGGGTCGGACGAGCAGTACTTC.

The CDR3 DNA reads TGTGCCATCAGTGAGCTGAGTTTGCAGTACTTC. Amino acids: CAISELSLQYF. The gene calls are TRBV10-3 and TRBJ2-5, with D uncertain. Germline V gene lookup returns CDR1 ENHRY and CDR2 SYGVKD. V dropped 2 bases and J dropped 11 bases, with 9 bases sitting between them. The CDR3 sequence is 11 residues long.

The chain uses TRBV28 and TRBJ2-5; the D is unclear. V was cut by 6 bases and J by 1 base, with 12 bases left in between. This CDR3 has 14 amino acids. The V gene's germline CDR1 is MDHEN and CDR2 SYDVKM. The CDR3 is CASRLTEAQETQYF. The CDR3 coding sequence is TGTGCCAGCAGGTTAACAGAGGCCCAAGAGACCCAGTACTTC.

There are a few counts of this clonotype. The gene calls are TRBV7-2 and TRBJ1-2; a weak D match, TRBD1 (5 bases). V lost 2 bases to trimming and J lost 6 bases, with 13 bases between them. Germline V CDR1 and CDR2: SGHTA, FQGNSA. CDR3 length equals 14 residues. The CDR3 reads CASSLRQRGNGYTF. For the CDR3, the DNA is TGTGCCAGCAGCTTAAGGCAGCGGGGGAATGGCTACACCTTC.

This clonotype was found a few times. The rearrangement uses TRBV24-1 and TRBJ2-1; D may be TRBD1 (6 bases). Looked up from germline, CDR1 is KGHDR and CDR2 is SFDVKD. There are 13 residues in the CDR3. Trimming left V 4 bases short and J 4 bases short, with 7 bases between. CDR3 in amino acids: CATSDTGYNEQFF. The CDR3 region has the DNA TGTGCCACCAGTGACACAGGGTACAATGAGCAGTTCTTC.

The chain recombines TRBV27 with TRBJ2-7; possibly TRBD2 for D (6 bases). CDR3 length: 13 amino acids. Germline CDR1 and CDR2: MNHEY and SMNVEV (reference sequence). V shed 11 bases and J shed 7 bases, with 21 bases lying between them. For the CDR3, the DNA is TGTGCCTCCGGGGGAGTTCCCTACAATGAGCAGTACTTC. It codes for CASGGVPYNEQYF.

Only a few counts were recorded for this clonotype. The V call is TRBV15, the J call TRBJ2-1, with 7 bases fitting TRBD2. V was pared by 5 bases and J by 0 bases, with 4 bases of the junction left unmatched. Germline V CDR1 and CDR2: LNHNV, YYDKDF (reference sequence). This CDR3 is 15 amino acids long. The CDR3 here is CATSHGTISYNEQFF. CDR3 in DNA: TGTGCCACCAGCCACGGGACTATCTCCTACAATGAGCAGTTCTTC.

The chain has TRBV28 and TRBJ2-1; TRBD2 matches at 7 bases. CDR1 is MDHEN and CDR2 is SYDVKM in the germline V gene. V shed 5 bases and J 3 bases; nucleotides not matched to a gene: 4. The CDR3 contains 14 residues. This CDR3 is CASSHLADYNEQFF. Written as DNA, the CDR3 is TGTGCCAGCAGTCACCTAGCGGACTACAATGAGCAGTTCTTC.

V gene TRBV29-1 combines with J gene TRBJ2-5; D gene unclear. Germline CDR1 is SQVTM and CDR2 is ANQGSEA. The CDR3 has 14 amino acids. With 3 bases removed from V and 11 bases from J, the gap between germline ends came to 22 bases. The CDR3 is CSVDGRPFYNEQYF. The CDR3 bases are TGCAGCGTTGATGGCCGGCCTTTCTACAATGAGCAGTACTTC.

V gene TRBV20-1 combines with J gene TRBJ1-4; no reliable D call. Trimming took 3 bases from V and 5 from J, leaving 19 bases between them. The CDR3 covers 16 residues. Germline CDR1 and CDR2: DFQATT and SNEGSKA (reference sequence). The CDR3, as DNA: TGCAGTGCTAGTTCGAGCGGGAGAGGAGACAATGAAAAACTGTTTTTT. Protein: CSASSSGRGDNEKLFF.

The table lists this clonotype with many counts. The chain employs TRBV2 and TRBJ1-2, with TRBD1 matching 10 bases. Germline loops: CDR1 SNHLY, CDR2 FYNNEI. This CDR3 is built from 14 residues. V shed 5 bases and J 4 bases; nucleotides not matched to a gene: 4. The CDR3 is CASSRQGAGYGYTF. The DNA for the CDR3 is TGTGCCAGCAGTCGACAGGGGGCGGGCTATGGCTACACCTTC.

This clonotype has more than one count but fewer than ten. The CDR3, as DNA: TGTGCCAGCAGCTTAAAGGGGGGCAGGGGAGACGAAAAACTGTTTTTT. Translation: CASSLKGGRGDEKLFF. The chain joins TRBV11-2 to TRBJ1-4; a possible D gene is TRBD1 (6 bases). The CDR3 sequence is 16 residues long. The V gene's germline CDR1 is SGHAT and CDR2 FQNNGV. Trimming removed 2 bases at V and 8 bases at J, with 18 bases between.

This clonotype was counted between two and nine times. In nucleotides, the CDR3 is TGTGCCAGCAGCTTAGGCAGGAACCCCATGAACACTGAAGCTTTCTTT. Its protein product is CASSLGRNPMNTEAFF. The J gene is TRBJ1-1, the V gene TRBV7-9, with D unresolved. This CDR3 is 16 amino acids long. Trimming stripped 1 base from V and 0 bases from J, with 12 bases between. Germline V gives CDR1 SEHNR, CDR2 FQNEAQ (reference sequence). Together with reference TRBV7-9 and TRBJ1-1, the CDR3 gives the full variable domain: DTGVSQNPRHKITKRGQNVTFRCDPISEHNRLYWYRQTLGQGPEFLTYFQNEAQLEKSRLLSDRFSAERPKGSFSTLEIQRTEQGDSAMYLCASSLGRNPMNTEAFFGQGTRLTVV.

This clonotype has just a few counts. This sequence joins TRBV11-2 and TRBJ2-7; TRBD1 is a possible D gene (6 bases). The CDR3 totals 15 residues. The V end lost 1 base, the J end lost 3 bases, and 13 bases lay between the germline ends. The germline gives CDR1 SGHAT, CDR2 FQNNGV. Here the CDR3 reads CASSLGPGVGYEQYF. CDR3 nucleotides: TGTGCCAGCAGCTTAGGTCCAGGGGTCGGCTACGAGCAGTACTTC. The entire variable domain, with the rest obtained from reference TRBV11-2 and TRBJ2-7, is as follows: EAGVAQSPRYKIIEKRQSVAFWCNPISGHATLYWYQQILGQGPKLLIQFQNNGVVDDSQLPKDRFSAERLKGVDSTLKIQPAKLEDSAVYLCASSLGPGVGYEQYFGPGTRLTVT.

The chain combines TRBV20-1 with TRBJ1-2, with D possibly matching TRBD1 (6 bases). The germline gives CDR1 DFQATT, CDR2 SNEGSKA (reference sequence). This CDR3 comprises 12 residues. With 3 bases removed from V and 8 bases from J, the gap between germline ends came to 13 bases. The CDR3 nucleotides read TGCAGTGCTAGTCGGGGGGCGCGGGGCTACACCTTC. Amino acids: CSASRGARGYTF.

This sequence joins TRBV4-2 and TRBJ2-7; D is possibly TRBD1 (5 bases). CDR3 length: 14 residues. V lost 0 bases and J lost 5, with 11 bases in between. The germline CDR1 and CDR2 sequences are LGHNA and YNFKEQ. The CDR3 here is CASSQDVTAHEQYF. CDR3 nucleotide sequence: TGTGCCAGCAGCCAAGATGTGACAGCCCACGAGCAGTACTTC.